This entry describes one T cell receptor (beta chain). No antigen is known for it. This sample is drawn from a study of CD4 T cell repertoires in COVID-19. Findings of the study overall: In SARS-CoV and/or HKU1 spike cultures, between roughly 6.5 and 26% of SARS-CoV-2 clonotypes reappeared.

V was shortened by 9 bases and J by 3 bases, with 17 bases between the two germline ends. Germline V CDR1 and CDR2: KGHSH, LQKENI. This CDR3 comprises 14 residues. These memory T cells were uncultured and sequenced directly after ex vivo isolation. The assay was immunoSEQ multiplex PCR, and TCRdb's table has in-frame clones only and misses some. The sample consists of fewer than 100,000 clones, 83% of them appearing once. The source material was CD4+ T cells from peripheral blood, sampled after recovery from COVID-19. The sequence was obtained from a human donor who had COVID-19. The J gene is TRBJ1-2, the V gene TRBV18, with no clear D. CDR3: CASEGPLRDYGYTF. CDR3 nucleotides: TGTGCCAGTGAAGGGCCCCTGAGGGACTATGGCTACACCTTC.